These 2 T cell receptor beta chains came from one sample sequenced in a study of T-cell memory formation after mild COVID-19 (dated by TCRdb to 2020 to 2022). Library construction relied on 5' RACE. Sequenced on an Illumina NovaSeq 6000. Using fastp trimming at Q25 and MiXCR clonotype assembly, TCRdb reanalyzed the public sequencing data and kept in-frame beta chains. When rows share a CDR3 protein, they turn into one entry using the most common DNA and genes. The sample data list about 420,000 distinct CDR3 sequences, and 23% of these were observed just once. The ten top clones hold approximately 14% of the sample. The material sequenced was PBMCs or a T cell subset sorted from them (not recorded which). The receptors come from an adult woman who had mild COVID-19 (a few samples of this study predate the infection). The sample titles of this study are shuffled in the database, so cell type and time point are left out; the donor was told from shared clones.

This clonotype was observed a handful of times. V is TRBV12-3 or TRBV12-4 and J is TRBJ2-3; 9 bases match TRBD1. The junction had 5 bases not matched to a gene; V was cut back by 1 base and J by 3 bases. The CDR3 loop spans 16 amino acids. The CDR3 is CASSLEGQGRTDTQYF. Written as DNA, the CDR3 is TGTGCCAGCAGTTTAGAGGGACAGGGAAGGACAGATACGCAGTATTTT.

The chain carries TRBV23-1 and TRBJ2-3; possible D gene TRBD1, 6 bases. TRBV23-1 belongs to the ORF category, with a function that is uncertain. The CDR3 consists of 15 residues. Trimming pared 6 bases from V and 5 bases from J, leaving 18 bases between. The CDR3 sequence is CASRPDRQEGDTQYF. The CDR3 DNA is TGCGCCAGCAGGCCGGACAGACAAGAAGGAGATACGCAGTATTTT.